The 5 T cell receptor beta chains in this list originate from one sample, sequenced in a study of blood T cell repertoires in COVID-19. The assay was immunoSEQ multiplex PCR, and TCRdb's table has in-frame clones only and misses some. The sample yields fewer than 350,000 clones, roughly 79% seen once. Sequencing input: peripheral blood. The receptors were sampled from a woman aged 55-69 years with active or convalescent COVID-19.

The chain recombines TRBV15 with TRBJ1-4; D perhaps matches TRBD1 (5 bases). Germline CDR1 is LNHNV and CDR2 is YYDKDF (reference sequence). The CDR3 has 15 amino acids. V lost 1 base and J lost 3, with 9 bases in between. The CDR3 sequence is CATSRARVPNEKLFF. CDR3 in DNA: TGTGCCACCAGCAGAGCCAGGGTGCCTAATGAAAAACTGTTTTTT.

J is TRBJ2-1 and V is TRBV21-1; TRBD1, as called in the table, went unchecked against the DNA. TRBV21-1 corresponds to a pseudogene. The CDR3 has 18 residues. The CDR3 coding sequence is TGTGCCAGCAGCAGAGGGGGGACAGGTTTTGGCCGGTGCAATGAGCAGTTCTTC. The encoded protein is CASSRGGTGFGRCNEQFF.

V usage is TRBV27 and J usage is TRBJ2-2, with D hard to call. This CDR3 region has 15 residues. Germline V gene lookup returns CDR1 MNHEY and CDR2 SMNVEV (reference sequence). The V end lost 3 bases, the J end lost 3 bases, and 11 bases lay between the germline ends. This CDR3 reads CASSFGQADTGELFF. The CDR3 DNA is TGTGCCAGCAGTTTTGGCCAGGCCGACACCGGGGAGCTGTTTTTT.

This chain joins TRBV4-3 and TRBJ1-6; 9 nucleotides line up with TRBD1. The CDR3 extends over 17 amino acids. Looked up from germline, CDR1 is LGHNA and CDR2 is YSLEER. The trim removed 0 bases at V and 4 bases at J, leaving 4 bases unmatched. CDR3 coding DNA: TGCGCCAGCAGCCAAGATCTAGGACAGGGGTATAATTCACCCCTCCACTTT. Residues: CASSQDLGQGYNSPLHF.

The rearrangement uses TRBV15 and TRBJ1-1; D possibly corresponds to TRBD1 (6 bases). Per the germline V gene, CDR1 is LNHNV and CDR2 is YYDKDF (reference sequence). The V gene lost 1 base and the J gene lost 3 bases, with 18 bases spanning the gap. The CDR3 extends over 17 amino acids. CDR3 amino acids: CATSRAKGWGGYTEAFF. The CDR3 region has the DNA TGTGCCACCAGCAGAGCCAAGGGGTGGGGGGGCTACACTGAAGCTTTCTTT.